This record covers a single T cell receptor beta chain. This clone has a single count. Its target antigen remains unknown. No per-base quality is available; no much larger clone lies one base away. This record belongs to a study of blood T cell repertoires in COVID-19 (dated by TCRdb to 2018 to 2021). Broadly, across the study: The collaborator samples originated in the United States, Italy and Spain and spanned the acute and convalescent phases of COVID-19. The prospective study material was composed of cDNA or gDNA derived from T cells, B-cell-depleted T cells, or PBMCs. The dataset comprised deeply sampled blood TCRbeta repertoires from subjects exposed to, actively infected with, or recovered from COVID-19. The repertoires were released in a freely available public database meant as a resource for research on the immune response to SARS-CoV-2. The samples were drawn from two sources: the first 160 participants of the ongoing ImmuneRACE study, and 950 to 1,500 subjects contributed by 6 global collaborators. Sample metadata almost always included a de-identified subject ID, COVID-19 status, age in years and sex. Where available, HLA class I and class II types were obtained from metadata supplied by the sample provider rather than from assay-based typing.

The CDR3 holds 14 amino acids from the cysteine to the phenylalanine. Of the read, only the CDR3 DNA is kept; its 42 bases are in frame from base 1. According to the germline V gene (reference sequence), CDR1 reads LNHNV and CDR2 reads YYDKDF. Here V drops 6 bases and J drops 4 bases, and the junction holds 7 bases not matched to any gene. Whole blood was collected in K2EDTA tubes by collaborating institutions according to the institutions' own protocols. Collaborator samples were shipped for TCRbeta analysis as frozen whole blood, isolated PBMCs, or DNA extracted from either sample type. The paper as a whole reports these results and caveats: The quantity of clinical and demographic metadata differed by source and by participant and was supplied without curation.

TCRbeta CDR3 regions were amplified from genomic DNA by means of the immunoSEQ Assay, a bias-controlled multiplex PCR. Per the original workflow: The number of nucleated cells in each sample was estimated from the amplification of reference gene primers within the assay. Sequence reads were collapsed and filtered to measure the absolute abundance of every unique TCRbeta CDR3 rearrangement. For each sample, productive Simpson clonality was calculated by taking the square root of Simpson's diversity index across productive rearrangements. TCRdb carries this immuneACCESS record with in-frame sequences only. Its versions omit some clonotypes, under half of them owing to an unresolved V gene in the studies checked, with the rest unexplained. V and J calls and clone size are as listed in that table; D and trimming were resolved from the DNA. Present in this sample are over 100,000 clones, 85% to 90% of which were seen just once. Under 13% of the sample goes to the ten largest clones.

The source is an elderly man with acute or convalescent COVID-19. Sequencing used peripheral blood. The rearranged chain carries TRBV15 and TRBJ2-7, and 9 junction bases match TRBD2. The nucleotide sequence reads TGTGCCACCAGTGCCCGACTAGCGGATTACGAGCAGTACTTC. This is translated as CATSARLADYEQYF.